This T cell receptor beta chain is drawn from a study of blood T cell repertoires in COVID-19. Study context: There were acute and convalescent COVID-19 samples, and they came from the United States, Italy and Spain. In each case, the material was cDNA or gDNA derived from T cells, B-cell-depleted T cells, or PBMCs.

This clone was counted between two and nine times. The junction shows a germline mismatch at one end, possibly a read error. Per germline, CDR1 ENHRY and CDR2 SYGVKD. The CDR3 runs to 16 residues. Original data processing: The authors estimated nucleated cell counts from reference gene primer amplification. TCRdb's table, derived via immunoSEQ multiplex PCR, lists solely in-frame clones and lacks some. V and J calls and clone size are those listed in that table; D and trimming were worked out from the DNA. The sample holds 350,000 to 450,000 clones, 70% to 90% seen once. The rearrangement joins TRBV10-3 to TRBJ2-3; perhaps TRBD2 as D (5 bases). Material: PBMCs or T cells enriched from blood (not recorded which). This TCR came from a man aged 40-50 years in a cohort exposed to, infected with or recovered from COVID-19 (not recorded which). The CDR3 region has the DNA TGTGCCATCAGGGAGTCTCGAGGACTCACAACAGATACGCAGTATTTT. The encoded protein is CAIRESRGLTTDTQYF.